This T cell receptor beta chain appears in the sequencing data of a study of shared clonotypes between healthy human individuals. Using immunoSEQ multiplex PCR, the repertoire was profiled, and TCRdb retains in-frame clones only, with some absent. There are over 750,000 clones in the sample; about 96% occur only once, and around 0.21% lies in the top ten. Positively selected for CCR7, the CD45RO-negative cells used as naive CD8 cells excluded terminally differentiated effector memory CD45RA+ cells. Concerning this clone itself: Its antigen is currently unknown. The same CDR3 also results from other DNA sequences found in this sample.

Germline V CDR1 and CDR2: SQVTM, ANQGSEA. V trimming: 7 bases; J trimming: 0 bases; junction bases outside the gene matches: 4. This CDR3 comprises 13 residues. Whole-study findings and limits: Only blood was sampled; tissue repertoires likely differ.

Sequenced input: naive CD8+ T cells sorted from blood. This clonotype originated in a man under 40 in good health. The chain carries TRBV29-1 and TRBJ2-7, with 9 bases aligning to TRBD1. For the CDR3, the DNA is TGCAGCGCCGGGACAGGGCTCTCCTACGAGCAGTACTTC. Its translation is CSAGTGLSYEQYF.